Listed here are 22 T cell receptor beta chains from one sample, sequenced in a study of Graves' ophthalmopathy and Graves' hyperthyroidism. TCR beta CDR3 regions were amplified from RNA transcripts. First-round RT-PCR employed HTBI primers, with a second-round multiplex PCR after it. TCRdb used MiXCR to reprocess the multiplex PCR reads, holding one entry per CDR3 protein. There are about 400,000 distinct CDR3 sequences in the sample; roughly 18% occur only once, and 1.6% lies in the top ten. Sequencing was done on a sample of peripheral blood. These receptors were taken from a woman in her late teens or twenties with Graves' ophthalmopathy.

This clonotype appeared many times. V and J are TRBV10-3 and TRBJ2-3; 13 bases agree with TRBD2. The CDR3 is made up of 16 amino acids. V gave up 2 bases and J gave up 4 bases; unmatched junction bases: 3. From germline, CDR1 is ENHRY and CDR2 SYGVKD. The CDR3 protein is CAISEVLAGGSDTQYF. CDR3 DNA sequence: TGTGCCATCAGTGAGGTACTAGCGGGGGGGTCAGATACGCAGTATTTT.

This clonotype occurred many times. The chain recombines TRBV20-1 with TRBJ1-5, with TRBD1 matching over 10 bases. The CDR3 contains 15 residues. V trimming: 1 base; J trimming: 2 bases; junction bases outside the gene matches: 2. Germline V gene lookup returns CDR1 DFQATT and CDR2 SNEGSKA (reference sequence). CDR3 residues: CSARGGTGGNQPQHF. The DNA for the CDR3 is TGCAGTGCTAGAGGTGGGACAGGGGGCAATCAGCCCCAGCATTTT.

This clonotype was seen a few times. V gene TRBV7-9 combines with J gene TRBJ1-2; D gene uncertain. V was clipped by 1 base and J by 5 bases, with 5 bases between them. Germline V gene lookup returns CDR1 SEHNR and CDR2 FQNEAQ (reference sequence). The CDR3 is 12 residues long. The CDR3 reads CASSLVEYGYTF. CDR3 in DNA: TGTGCCAGCAGCTTAGTAGAGTATGGCTACACCTTC.

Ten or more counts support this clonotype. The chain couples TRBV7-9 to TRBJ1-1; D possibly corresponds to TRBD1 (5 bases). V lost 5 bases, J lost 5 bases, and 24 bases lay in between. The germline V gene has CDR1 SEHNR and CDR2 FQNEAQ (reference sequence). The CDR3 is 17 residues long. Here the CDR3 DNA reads TGTGCCAGCAGCCCTAGGTTTGAAGGGACGTGGGTAACTGAAGCTTTCTTT. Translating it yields CASSPRFEGTWVTEAFF.

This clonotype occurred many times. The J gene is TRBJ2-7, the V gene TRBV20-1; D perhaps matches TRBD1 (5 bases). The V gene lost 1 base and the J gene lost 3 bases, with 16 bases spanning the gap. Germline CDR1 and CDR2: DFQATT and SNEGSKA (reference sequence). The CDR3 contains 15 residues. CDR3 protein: CSARGGHGRDYEQYF. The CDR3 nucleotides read TGCAGTGCTAGAGGCGGACACGGCCGAGACTACGAGCAGTACTTC.

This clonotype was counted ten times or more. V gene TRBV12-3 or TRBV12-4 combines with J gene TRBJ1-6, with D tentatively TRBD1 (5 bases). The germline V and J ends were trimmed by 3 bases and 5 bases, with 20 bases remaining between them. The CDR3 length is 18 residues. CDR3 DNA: TGTGCCAGCAGTTTCTTTAGCGAGGGAGGGGTGGATAATTCACCCCTCCACTTT. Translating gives CASSFFSEGGVDNSPLHF.

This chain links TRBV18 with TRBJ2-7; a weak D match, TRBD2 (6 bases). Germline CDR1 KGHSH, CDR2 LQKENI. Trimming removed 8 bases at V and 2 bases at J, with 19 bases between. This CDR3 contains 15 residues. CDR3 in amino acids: CASGEGGTSAYEQYF. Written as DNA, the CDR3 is TGTGCCAGCGGAGAGGGCGGGACGTCGGCCTACGAGCAGTACTTC.

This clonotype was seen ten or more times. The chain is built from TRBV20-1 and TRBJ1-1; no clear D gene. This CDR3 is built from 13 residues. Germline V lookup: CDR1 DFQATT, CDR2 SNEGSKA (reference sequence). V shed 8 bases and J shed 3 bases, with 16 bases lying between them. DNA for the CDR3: TGCAGTTCACATACGGCTTCGGACACTGAAGCTTTCTTT. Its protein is CSSHTASDTEAFF.

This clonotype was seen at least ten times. The DNA of the CDR3 is TGCGCCAGCAGTTCTACGGGACAGGCGGTGAACACTGAAGCTTTCTTT. Its translation is CASSSTGQAVNTEAFF. V is TRBV5-1 and J is TRBJ1-1, with 8 bases matching TRBD1. The V segment lost 5 bases and the J segment 0 bases; nucleotides outside the gene matches: 9. Looked up from germline, CDR1 is SGHRS and CDR2 is YFSETQ. The CDR3 length is 16 residues.

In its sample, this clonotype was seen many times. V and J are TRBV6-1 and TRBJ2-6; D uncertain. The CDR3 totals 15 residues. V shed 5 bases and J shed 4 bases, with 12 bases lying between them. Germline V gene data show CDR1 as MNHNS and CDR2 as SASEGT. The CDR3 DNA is TGTGCCAGCAGTCCCCCCGGGTCCGGGGCCAACGTCCTGACTTTC. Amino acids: CASSPPGSGANVLTF.

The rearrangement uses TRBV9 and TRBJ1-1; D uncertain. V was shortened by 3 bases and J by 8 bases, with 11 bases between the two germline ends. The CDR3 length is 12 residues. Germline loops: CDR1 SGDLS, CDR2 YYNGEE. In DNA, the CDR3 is TGTGCCAGCAGCGGGTGGACGTCCGAAGCTTTCTTT. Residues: CASSGWTSEAFF.

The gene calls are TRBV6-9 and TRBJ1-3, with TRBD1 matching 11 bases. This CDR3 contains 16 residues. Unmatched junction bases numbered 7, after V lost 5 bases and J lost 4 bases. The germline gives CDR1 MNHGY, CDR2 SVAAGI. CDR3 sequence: CASSPRTGGVGNTIYF. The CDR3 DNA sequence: TGTGCCAGCAGTCCCCGGACAGGGGGCGTAGGAAACACCATATATTTT.

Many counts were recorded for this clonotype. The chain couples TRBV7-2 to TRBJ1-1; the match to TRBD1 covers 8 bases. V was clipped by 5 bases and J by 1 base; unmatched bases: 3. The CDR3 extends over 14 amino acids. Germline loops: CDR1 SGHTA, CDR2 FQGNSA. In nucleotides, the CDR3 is TGTGCCAGCAGCGGACAGGGCGGGAACACTGAAGCTTTCTTT. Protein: CASSGQGGNTEAFF.

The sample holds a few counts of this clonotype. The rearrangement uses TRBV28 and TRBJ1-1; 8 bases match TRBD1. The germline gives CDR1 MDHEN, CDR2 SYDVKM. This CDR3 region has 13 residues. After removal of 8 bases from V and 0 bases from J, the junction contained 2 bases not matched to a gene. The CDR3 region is CASAGGMNTEAFF. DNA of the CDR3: TGTGCCAGCGCAGGGGGCATGAACACTGAAGCTTTCTTT.

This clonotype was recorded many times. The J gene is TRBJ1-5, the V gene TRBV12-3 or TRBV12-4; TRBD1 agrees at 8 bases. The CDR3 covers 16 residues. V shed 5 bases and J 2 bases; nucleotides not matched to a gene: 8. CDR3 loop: CASSIDRGIGNQPQHF. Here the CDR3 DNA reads TGTGCCAGCAGTATAGACAGGGGTATTGGCAATCAGCCCCAGCATTTT.

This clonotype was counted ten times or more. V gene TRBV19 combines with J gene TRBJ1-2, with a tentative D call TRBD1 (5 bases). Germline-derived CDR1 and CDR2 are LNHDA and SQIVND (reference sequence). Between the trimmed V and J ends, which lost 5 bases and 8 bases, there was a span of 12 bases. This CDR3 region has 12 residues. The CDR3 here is CASSRDFGGYTF. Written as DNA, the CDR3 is TGTGCCAGTAGTCGGGACTTCGGAGGCTACACCTTC.

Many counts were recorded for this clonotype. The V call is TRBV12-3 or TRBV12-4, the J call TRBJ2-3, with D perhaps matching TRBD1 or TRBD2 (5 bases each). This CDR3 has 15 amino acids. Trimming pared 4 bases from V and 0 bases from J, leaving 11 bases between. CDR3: CASSYWGSSTDTQYF. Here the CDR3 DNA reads TGTGCCAGCAGTTACTGGGGGTCTAGCACAGATACGCAGTATTTT.

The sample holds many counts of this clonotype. CDR3 sequence: CATSGGYQETQYF. CDR3 bases: TGTGCCACCAGTGGTGGGTACCAAGAGACCCAGTACTTC. The chain employs TRBV24-1 and TRBJ2-5; D remains unclear. V was shortened by 5 bases and J by 0 bases, with 6 bases between the two germline ends. CDR3 size: 13 residues. The germline CDR1 and CDR2 sequences are KGHDR and SFDVKD.

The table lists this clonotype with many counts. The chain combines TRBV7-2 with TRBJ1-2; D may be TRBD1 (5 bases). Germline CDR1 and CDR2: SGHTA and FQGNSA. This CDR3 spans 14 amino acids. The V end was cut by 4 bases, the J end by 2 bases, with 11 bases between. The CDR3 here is CASSSGARNYGYTF. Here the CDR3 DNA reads TGTGCCAGCAGCTCCGGGGCCAGGAACTATGGCTACACCTTC.

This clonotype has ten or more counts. CDR3 protein: CASSPLGQGWDQPQHF. The DNA of the CDR3 is TGTGCCAGCAGCCCTCTGGGACAGGGGTGGGATCAGCCCCAGCATTTT. This chain joins TRBV11-2 and TRBJ1-5; 10 bases agree with TRBD1. With 5 bases clipped from V and 5 bases from J, the junction kept 9 bases outside the gene matches. This CDR3 contains 16 residues. Germline V lookup: CDR1 SGHAT, CDR2 FQNNGV.

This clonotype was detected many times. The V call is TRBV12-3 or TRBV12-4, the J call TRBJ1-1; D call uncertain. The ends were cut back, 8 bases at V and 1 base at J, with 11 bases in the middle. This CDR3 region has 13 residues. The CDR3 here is CASLGNANTEAFF. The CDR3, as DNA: TGTGCCAGCCTGGGAAACGCGAACACTGAAGCTTTCTTT.

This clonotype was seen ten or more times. DNA of the CDR3: TGTGCCAGCAGTTCCCCCGGGACAGGGGTTAGCAATCAGCCCCAGCATTTT. Translation: CASSSPGTGVSNQPQHF. J is TRBJ1-5 and V is TRBV6-2 or TRBV6-3, with TRBD1 identical over 10 bases. The trim removed 4 bases at V and 0 bases at J, leaving 6 bases unmatched. The CDR3 length is 17 residues. Germline CDR1 MNHEY, CDR2 SVGEGT.